One sample yielded the 11 T cell receptor beta chains listed below, sequenced in a study of blood T cell repertoires in COVID-19. Sequenced by immunoSEQ multiplex PCR; TCRdb stores in-frame clones only, minus some. Of approximately 150,000 clones listed, approximately 88% are singletons. The sample consisted of peripheral blood. The source of these receptors is a man between 65 and 80 years old with acute or convalescent COVID-19.

The rearrangement joins TRBV11-1 to TRBJ2-3; TRBD1 is a possible D gene (5 bases). The CDR3 consists of 18 residues. V was clipped by 0 bases and J by 0 bases, with 16 bases between them. The germline CDR1 and CDR2 sequences are SGHAT and FQDESV (reference sequence). The chain's CDR3 is CASSLATKGVYSTDTQYF. In DNA form, the CDR3 reads TGTGCCAGCAGCTTAGCGACAAAAGGGGTGTACAGCACAGATACGCAGTATTTT.

V gene TRBV12-3 or TRBV12-4 combines with J gene TRBJ1-1; D is perhaps TRBD1 (5 bases). V lost 6 bases to trimming and J lost 1 base, with 9 bases between them. The CDR3 runs 13 residues. CDR3: CASSKTENTEAFF. DNA for the CDR3: TGTGCCAGCAGCAAGACAGAGAACACTGAAGCTTTCTTT.

The table lists this clone with a few counts. J is TRBJ1-3 and V is TRBV27; perhaps TRBD1 as D (5 bases). Trimming removed 9 bases at V and 0 bases at J, with 15 bases between. The CDR3 length is 15 residues. In germline, CDR1 is MNHEY, CDR2 SMNVEV (reference sequence). CDR3 loop: CASFDSSGSGNTIYF. CDR3 DNA: TGTGCCAGTTTCGACAGCTCCGGCTCTGGAAACACCATATATTTT.

The rearrangement joins TRBV6-1 to TRBJ1-5; D gene ambiguous. With 2 bases removed from V and 0 bases from J, the gap between germline ends came to 5 bases. The CDR3 has 14 residues. Per the germline V gene, CDR1 is MNHNS and CDR2 is SASEGT. The CDR3 reads CASSEFISNQPQHF. The CDR3 region has the DNA TGTGCCAGCAGTGAATTTATTAGCAATCAGCCCCAGCATTTT.

The chain links TRBV28 to TRBJ2-2, with 9 bases fitting TRBD2. This CDR3 comprises 15 residues. CDR1 is MDHEN, CDR2 SYDVKM, per germline. The J segment lost 4 bases and the V segment lost 2 bases, leaving 2 bases of the junction unmatched. CDR3 in amino acids: CASSLRTSVTGELFF. As DNA, the CDR3 is TGTGCCAGCAGTTTACGGACTAGCGTCACCGGGGAGCTGTTTTTT.

V gene TRBV23-1 combines with J gene TRBJ1-3, with unresolved D. TRBV23-1 is recorded as an ORF, its role being uncertain. The germline V and J ends were trimmed by 6 bases and 4 bases, with 10 bases remaining between them. The CDR3 runs 13 residues. The CDR3 DNA is TGCGCCAGCAGGGCATCCTTGGGAAACACCATATATTTT. Protein: CASRASLGNTIYF.

J is TRBJ2-3 and V is TRBV6-5, with D tentatively TRBD2 (6 bases). Trimming took off 2 bases at V and 2 bases at J, with 8 bases between the two ends. This CDR3 has 14 amino acids. Germline CDR1 and CDR2: MNHEY and SVGAGI. CDR3 sequence (DNA): TGTGCCAGCAGTTACGGGGGGTTCACAGATACGCAGTATTTT. Translating it yields CASSYGGFTDTQYF.

This CDR3 reads CASRGTENTEAFF. As DNA, the CDR3 is TGTGCCAGCAGGGGGACTGAGAACACTGAAGCTTTCTTT. The chain recombines TRBV28 with TRBJ1-1; perhaps TRBD1 as D (5 bases). CDR1 and CDR2 from the germline V gene are MDHEN and SYDVKM. The length of the CDR3 is 13 residues. The V gene lost 6 bases and the J gene lost 1 base, with 9 bases spanning the gap.

This clone was observed a handful of times. The DNA for the CDR3 is TGTGCCAGCAGCTTAGAGCAGGTTGGTGGCTACACCTTC. This translates into CASSLEQVGGYTF. J is TRBJ1-2 and V is TRBV11-2; D unclear. From germline, CDR1 is SGHAT and CDR2 FQNNGV. This CDR3 is 13 amino acids long. Trimming shortened V by 0 bases and J by 7 bases, and 9 bases separated the two germline ends.

J is TRBJ1-1 and V is TRBV27; a possible D gene is TRBD1 (5 bases). The germline CDR1 and CDR2 sequences are MNHEY and SMNVEV (reference sequence). This CDR3 comprises 15 residues. V lost 5 bases and J lost 3, with 16 bases in between. The CDR3 region is CASSPRVLGYTEAFF. CDR3 DNA: TGTGCCAGCAGTCCCAGGGTATTGGGGTACACTGAAGCTTTCTTT.

The chain uses TRBV28 and TRBJ1-5; D is possibly TRBD1 (6 bases). V dropped 2 bases and J dropped 5 bases, with 10 bases sitting between them. Germline V gene lookup returns CDR1 MDHEN and CDR2 SYDVKM. The CDR3 consists of 14 residues. The CDR3 region has the DNA TGTGCCAGCAGTTTAGGGACAACCTATCAGCCCCAGCATTTT. Translated: CASSLGTTYQPQHF.